The 9 T cell receptor beta chains in this list originate from one sample, sequenced in a study of blood T cell repertoires in COVID-19. Assay: immunoSEQ multiplex PCR; the TCRdb copy retains only in-frame clones and omits some. The table records 150,000 to 200,000 clones, 65% to 80% of them present only once. The sample taken for sequencing was PBMCs or T cells enriched from blood (not recorded which). Receptors were obtained from a woman aged 45-60 years with acute COVID-19.

This clone occurred a few times. The gene calls are TRBV6-5 and TRBJ1-4; D possibly corresponds to TRBD1 (5 bases). Trimming removed 6 bases at V and 7 bases at J, with 18 bases between. This CDR3 contains 15 residues. Germline V gives CDR1 MNHEY, CDR2 SVGAGI. DNA for the CDR3: TGTGCCAGCAGAAAAGACTCCGGGGGTCGTGAAAAACTGTTTTTT. Its protein product is CASRKDSGGREKLFF.

This clone was seen more than once but under ten times. The chain couples TRBV6-1 to TRBJ1-2; D is undetermined. Germline V gives CDR1 MNHNS, CDR2 SASEGT. The CDR3 contains 13 residues. The V end was cut by 3 bases, the J end by 7 bases, with 12 bases between. CDR3 amino acids: CASSETLGSGYTF. CDR3 bases: TGTGCCAGCAGTGAGACGCTGGGCAGTGGCTACACCTTC.

The chain recombines TRBV2 with TRBJ2-7; 10 bases are shared with TRBD1. CDR1 is SNHLY and CDR2 is FYNNEI in the germline V gene. V lost 6 bases, J lost 4 bases, and 12 bases stayed unmatched. The CDR3 runs 16 residues. The CDR3 DNA follows: TGTGCCAGCAGGAGGCCCAGGACAGGGGGGGATTACGAGCAGTACGTC. It yields the protein CASRRPRTGGDYEQYV.

The V call is TRBV6-5, the J call TRBJ1-6; the match to TRBD1 covers 9 bases. This CDR3 spans 12 amino acids. Germline V CDR1 and CDR2: MNHEY, SVGAGI. The V and J ends lost 6 bases and 10 bases, in that order; junction bases with no gene match: 1. The CDR3: CASRDRGSPLHF. In nucleotides, the CDR3 is TGTGCCAGCAGGGACAGGGGATCACCCCTCCACTTT.

The sample holds one count of this clone. The chain uses TRBV5-1 and TRBJ2-7; D is unresolved. Per germline, CDR1 SGHRS and CDR2 YFSETQ. V was cut by 0 bases and J by 0 bases, with 10 bases left in between. This CDR3 has 15 amino acids. Here the CDR3 reads CASSLAETSSYEQYV. The CDR3 DNA follows: TGCGCCAGCAGCTTGGCCGAGACTTCCTCCTACGAGCAGTACGTC.

This chain connects TRBV7-9 to TRBJ1-6; 7 nucleotides line up with TRBD1. Unmatched junction bases numbered 10, after V lost 7 bases and J lost 7 bases. This CDR3 has 15 amino acids. Per germline, CDR1 SEHNR and CDR2 FQNEAQ (reference sequence). This chain's CDR3 is CASTLSQGNNSPLHF. The CDR3 nucleotides are TGTGCCAGCACCCTCTCACAGGGGAACAATTCACCCCTCCACTTT.

CDR3 sequence (DNA): TGCAGCGTTTCGCGGTCGAACACTGAAGCTTTCTTT. Protein product: CSVSRSNTEAFF. The chain couples TRBV29-1 to TRBJ1-1; no firm D call. The V end was cut by 5 bases, the J end by 1 base, with 8 bases between. The CDR3 loop spans 12 amino acids. Germline loops: CDR1 SQVTM, CDR2 ANQGSEA.

The rearrangement links TRBV7-2 to TRBJ1-6; TRBD1 agrees at 11 bases. Germline-derived CDR1 and CDR2 are SGHTA and FQGNSA. V shed 5 bases, J shed 10 bases, and the junction held 4 bases outside the gene matches. The CDR3 totals 14 residues. CDR3 region: CASSGDRGRSPLHF. The CDR3 nucleotides are TGTGCCAGCAGCGGGGACAGGGGGAGATCACCCCTCCACTTT.

This rearrangement joins TRBV3-1 (or the pseudogene TRBV3-2) to TRBJ1-2; D is ambiguous. The CDR3 is made up of 13 amino acids. V lost 4 bases, J lost 4 bases, and 10 bases lay in between. Germline V gene sequence: CDR1 LGHDT, CDR2 YNNKEL (reference sequence). In DNA form, the CDR3 reads TGTGCCAGCAGCCCTCTTTCCTTCTATGGCTACACCTTC. The encoded protein is CASSPLSFYGYTF.